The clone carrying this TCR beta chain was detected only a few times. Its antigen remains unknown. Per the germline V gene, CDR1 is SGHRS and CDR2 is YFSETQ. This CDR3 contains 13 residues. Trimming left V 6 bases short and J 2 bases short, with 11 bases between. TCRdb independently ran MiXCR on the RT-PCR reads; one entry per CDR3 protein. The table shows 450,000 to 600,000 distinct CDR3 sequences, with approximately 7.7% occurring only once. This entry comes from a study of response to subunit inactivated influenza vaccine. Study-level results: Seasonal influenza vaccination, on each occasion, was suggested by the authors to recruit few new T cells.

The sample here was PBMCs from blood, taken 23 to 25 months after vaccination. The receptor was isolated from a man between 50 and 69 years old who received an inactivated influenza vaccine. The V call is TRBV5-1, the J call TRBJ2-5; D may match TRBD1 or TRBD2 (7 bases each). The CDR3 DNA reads TGCGCCAGCAAGCGGGACAGACAAGAGACCCAGTACTTC. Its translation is CASKRDRQETQYF. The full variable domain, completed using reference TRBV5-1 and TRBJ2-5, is KAGVTQTPRYLIKTRGQQVTLSCSPISGHRSVSWYQQTPGQGLQFLFEYFSETQRNKGNFPGRFSGRQFSNSRSEMNVSTLELGDSALYLCASKRDRQETQYFGPGTRLLVL.